This T cell receptor beta chain was sequenced in a study of T cells after yellow fever vaccination (dated 2019 in TCRdb). Concerning the study at large: Libraries from fractions with low cell numbers were prepared with the SMART-Seq v4 Ultra Low Input RNA kit. To follow T-cell clones before and after both primary and booster YFV17D yellow fever vaccination, bulk TCR alpha and beta repertoires underwent longitudinal sequencing. Two healthy male donors, one aged 18 to 30 and one aged 30 to 39 years, were included in the cohort. Blood was collected at multiple timepoints before and after primary and secondary immunization, and bulk PBMC replicates and cell subsets were isolated. Beyond this particular receptor, the publication reports: A small share of clonotypes was detected in both CD4 and CD8 compartments, with the overlap likely arising from convergent recombination. The secondary T-cell response was weaker than the primary response but faster, peaking on day 5 instead of day 15. Most clones expanded after primary vaccination (around 97% of CD4 and roughly 90% of CD8) were re-detected after the booster, suggesting that broad memory maintenance occurred. Because only two donors were included in the study, the extent to which the findings can be generalized is limited. FACS-sorted repertoires could contain abundant contaminating clonotypes from the bulk population, so computational filtering was required.

This clonotype occurred a few times. No cognate antigen has been identified for it. No base-level quality is on record; no much larger clone is a single base apart. The treatment or condition tag for this specimen amounts to: live attenuated yellow fever vaccine strain. At each blood-draw timepoint, two biological replicates of bulk PBMCs were collected. PBMCs were isolated from peripheral blood using a standard Ficoll-Paque protocol. TriZol was used to extract RNA from bulk PBMCs, from CD4 and CD8 fractions, and from dextramer-positive and dextramer-negative fractions. From cysteine to phenylalanine, the CDR3 is 18 amino acids long. Only CDR3 DNA is held: 54 bases, read in frame from base 1. Unmatched junction bases come to 10, with V trimmed by 0 bases and J by 0 bases. The CDR1 and CDR2 encoded by the germline V gene are SGHVS and FNYEAQ. TCR cDNA was synthesized by 5'RACE template switching, through which a universal primer site and unique molecular identifiers were introduced. cDNA synthesis was primed from both the TCR alpha and TCR beta constant segments. Library amplification involved two PCR steps, and the second step added sample barcodes and sequencing adapters. Sequencing of libraries was performed on Illumina HiSeq 2500 (2x100 bp) or NovaSeq (2x150 bp). In the source study's methods: Reads were demultiplexed and collapsed into UMI consensus sequences with MIGEC, and V(D)J alignment was performed with MiXCR. Clonotypes responding to the vaccine were identified with edgeR on replicate PBMC samples, with the criteria of FDR below 0.01 and a log2 fold change above 5 up to day 15. Each bulk clonotype was labeled CD4 or CD8 based on which sequenced repertoire, CD4 or CD8, contained the clonotype at higher abundance. Using fastp at Q25 and MiXCR, TCRdb reprocessed the public reads and kept productive beta chains. Rows are unified per CDR3 protein, each entry keeping the most common DNA and genes. The V and J calls were determined by TCRdb, not by the authors. The sample table holds approximately 300,000 distinct CDR3 sequences, of which 6.8% were seen once. In total, the top ten clones hold about a sixth of the sample.

The receptor was derived from a man between 18 and 35 years old who received the YFV17D yellow fever vaccine. The receptor chain draws on TRBV7-6 and TRBJ1-2, and TRBD1 matches 7 of the central bases. The sample was PBMCs, taken about 41 days after the first yellow fever vaccination. The nucleotide sequence reads TGTGCCAGCAGCTTAGCCCCTCCGGACAGGACCTCTAACTATGGCTACACCTTC. This sequence encodes CASSLAPPDRTSNYGYTF.